These T cell receptor beta chains were read from a single sample in a study of blood T cell repertoires in COVID-19. Produced via immunoSEQ multiplex PCR; TCRdb's table is partial and in-frame only. The sample records 300,000 to 400,000 clones, roughly 87% being singletons. Sequenced input: PBMCs or T cells enriched from blood (not recorded which). These receptors were collected from a woman in her twenties or thirties who had recovered from COVID-19. CDR3s include the opening cysteine and the closing phenylalanine or tryptophan. Each record gives: D gene, V gene, J gene, clone size, CDR3 protein, CDR3 DNA. D genes are given only for firm matches. Clone size is not always given. Where it is, it says once, few, many or a class for expanded clones.

-	TRBV9	TRBJ1-6	-	CASSALGGGSPLHF	TGTGCCAGCAGCGCCCTCGGGGGGGGGTCACCCCTCCACTTT
TRBD1	TRBV11-2	TRBJ1-4	-	CASNPRQGGNEKLFF	TGTGCCAGCAATCCCAGACAGGGAGGAAATGAAAAACTGTTTTTT
-	TRBV10-1	TRBJ1-6	-	CASSPDLRAPLHF	TGCGCCAGCAGTCCTGACCTGCGGGCACCCCTCCACTTT
TRBD1	TRBV30	TRBJ1-5	once	CAWSGTVNQPQHF	TGTGCCTGGAGCGGGACAGTCAATCAGCCCCAGCATTTT
TRBD1	TRBV24-1	TRBJ2-5	-	CATSDPGQGDGETQYF	TGTGCCACCAGTGATCCGGGACAGGGGGACGGAGAGACCCAGTACTTC
-	TRBV24-1	TRBJ1-2	-	CATSGGVGYTF	TGTGCCACCAGTGGGGGCGTAGGCTACACCTTC
-	TRBV19	TRBJ2-5	-	CASSIQFTGQETQYF	TGTGCCAGTAGTATTCAATTTACAGGCCAAGAGACCCAGTACTTC
TRBD2	TRBV24-1	TRBJ2-1	-	CATSDLGLAANEQFF	TGTGCCACCAGTGATTTGGGACTAGCGGCCAATGAGCAGTTCTTC
-	TRBV7-2	TRBJ2-6	-	CASSPRGSGANVLTF	TGTGCCAGCAGCCCTCGGGGGTCCGGGGCCAACGTCCTGACTTTC
-	TRBV7-9	TRBJ2-2	-	CASSYRINTGELFF	TGTGCCAGCAGCTACAGGATTAACACCGGGGAGCTGTTTTTT
TRBD1	TRBV5-1	TRBJ1-1	-	CASSLTGDSTEAFF	TGCGCCAGCAGCTTGACAGGGGATAGCACTGAAGCTTTCTTT
-	TRBV2	TRBJ1-3	-	CASSAAQVNTIYF	TGTGCCAGCAGTGCCGCCCAGGTTAACACCATATATTTT
-	TRBV7-2	TRBJ1-2	-	CASSLVRNYGYTF	TGTGCCAGCAGCTTAGTGCGGAACTATGGCTACACCTTC
-	TRBV6-5	TRBJ1-5	-	CASRASNQPQHF	TGTGCCAGCAGGGCTAGCAATCAGCCCCAGCATTTT
TRBD2	TRBV5-1	TRBJ2-3	-	CASSLAGLGTSTDTQYF	TGCGCCAGCAGCTTGGCGGGACTAGGGACAAGCACAGATACGCAGTATTTT
-	TRBV6-6	TRBJ1-3	-	CASSYPGGNTIYF	TGTGCCAGCAGTTACCCGGGAGGAAACACCATATATTTT
-	TRBV28	TRBJ1-5	-	CASSSGANQPQHF	TGTGCCAGCAGTTCAGGGGCAAATCAGCCCCAGCATTTT
TRBD2	TRBV10-3	TRBJ2-3	-	CAIGLAGSTDTQYF	TGTGCCATTGGACTAGCGGGGAGCACAGATACGCAGTATTTT
-	TRBV2	TRBJ2-1	-	CASKDGTYNEQFF	TGTGCCAGCAAGGACGGGACCTACAATGAGCAGTTCTTC
TRBD1	TRBV6-5	TRBJ1-6	-	CASSYATGTYNSPLHF	TGTGCCAGCAGTTACGCGACAGGGACCTATAATTCACCCCTCCACTTT
TRBD2	TRBV10-3	TRBJ2-7	-	CAISESSGRTYEQYF	TGTGCCATCAGTGAATCTAGCGGGAGAACCTACGAGCAGTACTTC
TRBD1	TRBV19	TRBJ1-2	-	CASSIVSGGSYGYTF	TGTGCCAGTAGTATTGTGTCAGGGGGCTCCTATGGCTACACCTTC
TRBD1	TRBV14	TRBJ2-1	-	CASSLRRAGGALNEQFF	TGTGCCAGCAGCCTCCGTAGAGCAGGGGGCGCGCTCAATGAGCAGTTCTTC
TRBD1	TRBV19	TRBJ2-7	-	CASRIGQGAHEQYF	TGTGCCAGTAGGATCGGACAGGGGGCCCACGAGCAGTACTTC
-	TRBV5-1	TRBJ2-3	few	CASSLMRGDTQYF	TGCGCCAGCAGCTTGATGAGGGGGGATACGCAGTATTTT
TRBD1	TRBV29-1	TRBJ1-6	-	CSVQTGGESPLHF	TGCAGCGTCCAAACAGGGGGCGAGTCACCCCTCCACTTT
TRBD2	TRBV28	TRBJ2-1	-	CASSLGGGGYYNEQFF	TGTGCCAGCAGTTTGGGTGGCGGGGGGTATTACAATGAGCAGTTCTTC
-	TRBV28	TRBJ1-2	-	CASKAGPSYGYTF	TGTGCCAGCAAGGCAGGGCCTTCGTATGGCTACACCTTC
-	TRBV28	TRBJ1-1	-	CASRLENTEAFF	TGTGCCAGCAGACTCGAGAACACTGAAGCTTTCTTT
TRBD1	TRBV5-1	TRBJ2-3	-	CASSLVQGEDTQYF	TGCGCCAGCAGCTTGGTTCAGGGGGAAGATACGCAGTATTTT
TRBD2	TRBV30	TRBJ2-3	-	CAWMLGGTSGMDTQYF	TGTGCCTGGATGCTAGGCGGGACTAGCGGGATGGATACGCAGTATTTT
TRBD1	TRBV28	TRBJ1-2	-	CASSLGQVGYGYTF	TGTGCCAGCAGTTTAGGACAGGTGGGCTATGGCTACACCTTC
-	TRBV6-2/TRBV6-3	TRBJ1-1	-	CASSFGGGGTEAFF	TGTGCCAGCAGTTTCGGAGGGGGGGGCACTGAAGCTTTCTTT
TRBD1	TRBV5-6	TRBJ1-3	-	CASSFRGLNSGNTIYF	TGTGCCAGCAGCTTCAGGGGGCTCAACTCTGGAAACACCATATATTTT
-	TRBV3-1/TRBV3-2	TRBJ1-3	-	CAGSLRGGAGGNTIYF	TGTGCCGGCAGCCTCCGAGGGGGGGCCGGTGGAAACACCATATATTTT
TRBD1	TRBV9	TRBJ2-1	few	CASSVQGVNNEQFF	TGTGCCAGCAGCGTTCAGGGGGTCAACAATGAGCAGTTCTTC
-	TRBV5-8	TRBJ2-5	once	CASSLVAAHRYF	TGTGCCAGCAGCTTGGTAGCGGCACATCGGTACTTC
-	TRBV29-1	TRBJ2-5	-	CSVAPAGIGETQYF	TGCAGCGTTGCCCCGGCAGGGATCGGAGAGACCCAGTACTTC
-	TRBV28	TRBJ2-2	-	CASSLWGASNTGELFF	TGTGCCAGCAGTTTATGGGGCGCATCGAACACCGGGGAGCTGTTTTTT
TRBD2	TRBV9	TRBJ2-3	-	CASSSPTSGGADTQYF	TGTGCCAGCAGCTCCCCGACTAGCGGGGGGGCTGATACGCAGTATTTT
TRBD1	TRBV19	TRBJ1-5	-	CATGQGVQPQHF	TGTGCCACGGGACAGGGCGTGCAGCCCCAGCATTTT
-	TRBV9	TRBJ1-6	-	CASSPGNGSPLHF	TGTGCCAGCAGCCCTGGCAATGGCTCACCCCTCCACTTT
TRBD2	TRBV28	TRBJ2-7	-	CASRSSGRGAYEQYF	TGTGCCAGCAGGTCATCTGGGCGGGGGGCCTACGAGCAGTACTTC
-	TRBV7-9	TRBJ2-2	-	CASSGAGQNTGELFF	TGTGCCAGCAGCGGAGCGGGACAGAACACCGGGGAGCTGTTTTTT
-	TRBV5-4	TRBJ2-5	-	CASTSGGWSETQYF	TGTGCCAGCACCTCAGGAGGCTGGTCGGAGACCCAGTACTTC
-	TRBV6-2/TRBV6-3	TRBJ2-7	-	CASSYGQRYEQYF	TGTGCCAGCAGTTACGGCCAGCGCTACGAGCAGTACTTC
TRBD2	TRBV7-8	TRBJ2-1	-	CASSFSASGANEQFF	TGTGCCAGCAGCTTCTCTGCTAGCGGGGCGAATGAGCAGTTCTTC
TRBD2	TRBV27	TRBJ2-2	-	CASSPTPLLAGGPGTGELFF	TGTGCCAGCAGTCCAACGCCCCTACTAGCGGGGGGGCCGGGGACCGGGGAGCTGTTTTTT
-	TRBV2	TRBJ1-5	-	CATRLEGNQPQHF	TGTGCCACCAGGTTGGAGGGAAATCAGCCCCAGCATTTT
-	TRBV4-2	TRBJ1-4	-	CASSQGRGGVVKDEKLFF	TGTGCCAGCAGCCAAGGTCGGGGAGGGGTAGTAAAGGATGAAAAACTGTTTTTT
TRBD1	TRBV5-6	TRBJ1-5	once	CASSLGPGQAPNQPQHF	TGTGCCAGCAGCTTGGGTCCCGGACAGGCCCCAAATCAGCCCCAGCATTTT
TRBD1	TRBV10-3	TRBJ1-6	-	CAISWDRGQSPLHF	TGTGCCATCAGCTGGGACAGGGGGCAGTCACCCCTCCACTTT
TRBD2	TRBV18	TRBJ2-7	many	CASSPGRGVGEQYF	TGTGCCAGCTCACCAGGCCGGGGGGTTGGCGAGCAGTACTTC